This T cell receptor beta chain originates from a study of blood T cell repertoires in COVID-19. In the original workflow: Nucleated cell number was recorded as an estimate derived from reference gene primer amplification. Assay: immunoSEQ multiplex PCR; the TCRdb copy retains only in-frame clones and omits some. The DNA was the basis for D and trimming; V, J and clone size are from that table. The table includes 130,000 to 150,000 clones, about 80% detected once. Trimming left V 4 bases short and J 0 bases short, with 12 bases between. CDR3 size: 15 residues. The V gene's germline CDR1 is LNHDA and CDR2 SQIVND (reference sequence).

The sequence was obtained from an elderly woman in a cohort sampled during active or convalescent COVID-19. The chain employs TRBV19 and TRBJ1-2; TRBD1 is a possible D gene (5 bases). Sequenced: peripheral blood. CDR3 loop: CASSKMGDSNYGYTF. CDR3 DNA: TGTGCCAGTAGTAAGATGGGGGACTCTAACTATGGCTACACCTTC.